This T cell receptor beta chain was sequenced in a study of CD8+ T cells in alopecia areata (dated by TCRdb to 2016 to 2019). Describing the broader study: The treated patients took part in an open-label pilot trial in which moderate-to-severe alopecia areata was treated with oral tofacitinib at 5 to 10 mg twice daily. In both human patients and the C3H/HeJ mouse model, the study applied high-throughput TCRbeta sequencing to look at T cell clonal expansion in alopecia areata. Biopsies were taken from tofacitinib-treated patients at baseline and at 4 and 24 weeks of treatment, and a later scalp biopsy was taken in several of the tofacitinib-treated patients. TCRbeta CDR3 regions were amplified by immunoSEQ multiplex PCR with 35 Vbeta forward and 13 Jbeta reverse primers. Tofacitinib was administered for 6 to 18 months, and 6 months of follow-up off drug were then conducted to assess delayed response and recurrence. RNA came from the PAXgene miRNA kit for fixed scalp, the miRNeasy kit for PBMCs, and the RNeasy kit for mouse skin. Clonality in the scalp was compared among normal scalp (n=4), patchy alopecia areata scalp (n=8), and alopecia totalis/universalis scalp (n=8). Human TCRbeta sequencing covered scalp tissue and sorted CD4+ and CD8+ peripheral blood T cells from patchy and totalis/universalis alopecia areata patients and healthy controls.

The method was the immunoSEQ multiplex PCR assay. For TCR sequencing, RNA was extracted from every sample and reverse transcribed into cDNA to serve as template. First-strand cDNA was synthesized using SuperScript III with a 2:1 mix of oligo-dT and random hexamers. A synthetic immune receptor repertoire was used to gauge amplification bias, and whatever bias remained was removed computationally. In the paper's pipeline: Raw reads were preprocessed for error removal, and CDR3 was defined according to IMGT conventions as running from the conserved cysteine to phenylalanine. Clonality was calculated as 1 minus Shannon entropy normalized by log2 of the number of productive unique TCRs. Whether scalp clones were CD4 or CD8 was inferred by matching scalp TCRbeta sequences against CD4 and CD8 repertoires sorted from blood. TCRdb obtained this table from immuneACCESS and retained in-frame rearrangements with V and J assigned. These tables miss some clones; where compared with another copy, unresolved V genes account for less than half of the shortfall, and the remainder is unexplained. V and J calls and clone size are given by that table; D and trimming were obtained from the DNA. This sample comprises roughly 150,000 clones, roughly 62% of them detected only once. The top ten clonotypes cover roughly 6.7% of the sample.

On this clone: The target of this receptor is not known. No base-level quality is on record; no much larger clone is a single base apart.

The research as a whole found: Lesional scalp, especially in alopecia totalis/universalis, showed higher clonality and more expanded CD8+ clones than normal scalp, suggesting antigenic drive. Unlike mouse skin, where gammadelta T cells dominate, normal human skin contains resident alphabeta T cells that get sequenced too, which complicates analysis of the scalp TCR repertoire. Shared TCR sequences between patients were less evident than in mice, which may be partly attributable to HLA diversity in the patient population.

V lost 6 bases and J lost 6 bases; the stretch between them is 8 bases long. Counted from cysteine to phenylalanine, this CDR3 has 11 amino acids. Of the read, only the CDR3 DNA is kept; its 33 bases are in frame from base 1. CDR1 and CDR2, per the germline V gene, are ENHRY and SYGVKD. The time point label corresponds to: baseline before oral tofacitinib. Lesional scalp punch biopsies and peripheral blood were collected from alopecia areata patients. PBMCs were separated by density centrifugation and stained for CD3, CD4 and CD8, after which CD4+ and CD8+ T cells were sorted on a FACSAria. The receptor chain draws on TRBV10-3 and TRBJ1-2; tentative D gene TRBD1, with 5 bases matching. Sequences were derived from CD4+ T cells sorted from blood, sampled at week 0. The sequence was collected from a human donor with alopecia areata. The sequenced DNA: TGTGCCATCAGACAGGCGAATGGCTACACCTTC. Translated, it gives CAIRQANGYTF.